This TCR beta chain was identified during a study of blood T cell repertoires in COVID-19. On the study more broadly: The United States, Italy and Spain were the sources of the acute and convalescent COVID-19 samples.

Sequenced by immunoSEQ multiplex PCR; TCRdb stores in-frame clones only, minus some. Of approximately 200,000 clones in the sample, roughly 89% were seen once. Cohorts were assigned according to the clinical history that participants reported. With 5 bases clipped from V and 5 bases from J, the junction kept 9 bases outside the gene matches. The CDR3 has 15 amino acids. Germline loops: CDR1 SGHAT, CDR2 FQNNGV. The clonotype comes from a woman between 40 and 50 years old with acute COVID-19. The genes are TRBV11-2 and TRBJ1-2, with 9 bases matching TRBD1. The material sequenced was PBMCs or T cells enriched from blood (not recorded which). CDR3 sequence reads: CASSTPGTGSYGYTF. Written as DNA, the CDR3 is TGTGCCAGCAGCACACCCGGGACAGGGAGTTATGGCTACACCTTC. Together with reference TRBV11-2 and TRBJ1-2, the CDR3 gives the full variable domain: EAGVAQSPRYKIIEKRQSVAFWCNPISGHATLYWYQQILGQGPKLLIQFQNNGVVDDSQLPKDRFSAERLKGVDSTLKIQPAKLEDSAVYLCASSTPGTGSYGYTFGSGTRLTVV.